This T cell receptor beta chain comes out of a study of blood T cell repertoires in COVID-19. Study details: Specimens from acute and convalescent COVID-19 originated in the United States, Italy and Spain.

Profiling relied on immunoSEQ multiplex PCR, and the TCRdb table lists in-frame clones only, not all of them. The sample holds 70,000 to 95,000 clones, over 90% seen once. Germline CDR1 reads LNHDA; CDR2 reads SQIVND (reference sequence). V was pared by 2 bases and J by 1 base, with 8 bases between. The length of the CDR3 is 14 residues. The specimen was peripheral blood. V gene TRBV19 combines with J gene TRBJ1-1; D remains ambiguous. The receptor's source is a human donor with active COVID-19. The donor label of this sample is uncertain. CDR3 bases: TGTGCCAGTAGTATAACAGCTTCGAACACTGAAGCTTTCTTT. Translating it yields CASSITASNTEAFF.